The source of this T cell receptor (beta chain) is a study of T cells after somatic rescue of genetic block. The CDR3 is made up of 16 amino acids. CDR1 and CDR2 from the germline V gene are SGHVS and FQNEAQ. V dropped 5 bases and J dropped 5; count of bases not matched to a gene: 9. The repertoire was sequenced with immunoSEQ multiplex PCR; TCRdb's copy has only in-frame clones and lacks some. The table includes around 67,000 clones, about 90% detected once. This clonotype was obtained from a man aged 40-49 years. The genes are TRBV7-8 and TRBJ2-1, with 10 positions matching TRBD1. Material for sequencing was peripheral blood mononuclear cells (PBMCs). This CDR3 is CASSTIRDRGNNEQFF. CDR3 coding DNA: TGTGCCAGCAGCACAATCCGGGACAGGGGAAACAATGAGCAGTTCTTC.